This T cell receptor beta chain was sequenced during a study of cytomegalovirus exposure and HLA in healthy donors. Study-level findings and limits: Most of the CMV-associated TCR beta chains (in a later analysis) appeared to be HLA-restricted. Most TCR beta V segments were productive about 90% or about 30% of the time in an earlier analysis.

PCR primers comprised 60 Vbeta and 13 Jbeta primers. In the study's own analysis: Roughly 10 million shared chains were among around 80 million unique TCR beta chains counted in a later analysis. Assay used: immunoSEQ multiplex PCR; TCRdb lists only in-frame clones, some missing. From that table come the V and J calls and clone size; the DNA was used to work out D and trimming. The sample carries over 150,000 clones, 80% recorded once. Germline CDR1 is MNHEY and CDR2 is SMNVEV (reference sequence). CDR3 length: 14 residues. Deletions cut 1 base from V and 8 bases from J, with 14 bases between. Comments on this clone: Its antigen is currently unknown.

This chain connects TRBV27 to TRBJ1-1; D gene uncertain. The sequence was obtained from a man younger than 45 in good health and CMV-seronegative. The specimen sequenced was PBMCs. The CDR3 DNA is TGTGCCAGCAGTTTATTAAGAGGATCGCCCGAAGCTTTCTTT. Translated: CASSLLRGSPEAFF.